These 24 T cell receptor beta chains share one sample of origin, sequenced in a study of T cells in Graves' hyperthyroidism and ophthalmopathy. RNA transcripts served as the template for amplifying TCR beta CDR3 regions. With the HTBI primer set, the TCR CDR3 went through a first round of RT-PCR. TCRdb itself ran the multiplex PCR reads through MiXCR, one entry per CDR3 protein. Here the sample spans some 600,000 distinct CDR3 sequences, approximately 15% being singletons. The sequenced sample consisted of blood. These TCRs come from a young woman with Graves' hyperthyroidism that later progressed to Graves' ophthalmopathy.

This clonotype was seen ten or more times. The rearrangement links TRBV6-5 to TRBJ2-1; 10 bases are a match to TRBD2. The trim removed 0 bases at V and 7 bases at J, leaving 6 bases unmatched. Germline CDR1 and CDR2: MNHEY and SVGAGI. This CDR3 contains 16 residues. DNA for the CDR3: TGTGCCAGCAGTTACTCGACAGCGGGAGGGGGTAATGAGCAGTTCTTC. This codes for CASSYSTAGGGNEQFF.

In its sample, this clonotype was seen a few times. The chain recombines TRBV13 with TRBJ2-1; TRBD2 matches 11 bases. J was trimmed by 4 bases and V by 4 bases; bases with no gene match: 6. CDR3 length: 16 residues. CDR1 PRHDT and CDR2 FYEKMQ come from the germline V gene (reference sequence). The CDR3 is CASSSPRTSGYNEQFF. For the CDR3, the DNA is TGTGCCAGCAGCTCTCCCAGGACTAGCGGGTACAATGAGCAGTTCTTC.

This clonotype turned up a few times. J is TRBJ1-4 and V is TRBV18; D is unresolved. Trimming shortened V by 3 bases and J by 6 bases, and 11 bases separated the two germline ends. The CDR3 has 14 residues. CDR1 and CDR2 (germline): KGHSH, LQKENI. Written as DNA, the CDR3 is TGTGCCAGCTCACCTGGGGTGGGAGATGAAAAACTGTTTTTT. It translates to CASSPGVGDEKLFF.

This clonotype was recorded many times. The limits of the CDR3 on the DNA are not certain, so only TCRdb's listed CDR3 is given. The V call is TRBV19, the J call TRBJ2-5; the D segment call TRBD2 is taken from the table without a DNA check. The CDR3 numbers 14 amino acids, ends counted. Per the germline V gene, CDR1 is LNHDA and CDR2 is SQIVND (reference sequence). CDR3 loop: CASKGTLERETQYF.

This clonotype was seen at least ten times. This chain connects TRBV20-1 to TRBJ1-1; a possible D gene is TRBD1 (5 bases). Germline V gene data show CDR1 as DFQATT and CDR2 as SNEGSKA (reference sequence). This CDR3 region has 15 residues. Trimming shortened V by 6 bases and J by 2 bases, and 19 bases separated the two germline ends. This CDR3 reads CSAVRGGTTNTEAFF. CDR3 bases: TGCAGTGCCGTCCGAGGAGGGACCACTAACACTGAAGCTTTCTTT.

This clonotype was counted many times. The V call is TRBV20-1, the J call TRBJ1-2; 7 bases agree with TRBD1. The CDR3 length is 13 residues. V dropped 5 bases and J dropped 0; count of bases not matched to a gene: 3. CDR1 is DFQATT and CDR2 is SNEGSKA in the germline V gene (reference sequence). CDR3 protein: CSAGTEANYGYTF. The CDR3 bases are TGCAGTGCTGGGACAGAGGCTAACTATGGCTACACCTTC.

The chain employs TRBV30 and TRBJ2-7; 7 nucleotides agree with TRBD2. Germline V CDR1 and CDR2: GTSNPN, SVGIG (reference sequence). The CDR3 sequence is 14 residues long. The V and J ends lost 0 bases and 2 bases, in that order; junction bases with no gene match: 4. The chain's CDR3 is CAWSVGGRAYEQYF. The CDR3 DNA is TGTGCCTGGAGTGTAGGAGGGAGGGCCTACGAGCAGTACTTC.

Many counts were recorded for this clonotype. V usage is TRBV12-5 and J usage is TRBJ2-7; 9 bases align to TRBD2. V dropped 0 bases and J dropped 5; count of bases not matched to a gene: 5. The germline V gene encodes CDR1 LGHNT and CDR2 FRNRAP. CDR3 length equals 15 residues. Written as DNA, the CDR3 is TGTGCTAGTGGTTTGGTAGCGGGAGGAGTCCACGAGCAGTACTTC. This sequence encodes CASGLVAGGVHEQYF.

This clonotype was detected a few times. The chain employs TRBV4-2 and TRBJ1-3; D ambiguous. Germline assignment: CDR1 LGHNA and CDR2 YNFKEQ. This CDR3 region has 12 residues. Trimming removed 1 base from V and 10 bases from J, with 8 bases in between. CDR3 in amino acids: CASSQAEGTIYF. The CDR3 nucleotides are TGTGCCAGCAGCCAAGCGGAAGGGACCATATATTTT.

The gene calls are TRBV19 and TRBJ2-6; D ambiguous. V dropped 7 bases and J dropped 1 base, with 5 bases sitting between them. The CDR3 loop spans 13 amino acids. Germline assignment: CDR1 LNHDA and CDR2 SQIVND (reference sequence). The CDR3 reads CASKSSGANVLTF. The CDR3 nucleotides are TGTGCCAGTAAAAGTTCTGGGGCCAACGTCCTGACTTTC.

The V gene is TRBV6-1, the J gene TRBJ2-6; D might be TRBD2 (5 bases). The V and J ends lost 2 bases and 0 bases respectively, with 17 bases between them. The germline V gene encodes CDR1 MNHNS and CDR2 SASEGT. This CDR3 is built from 19 residues. The CDR3 DNA follows: TGTGCCAGCAGTGAATATTACGGGGTCGTTAACTCTGGGGCCAACGTCCTGACTTTC. Translation gives CASSEYYGVVNSGANVLTF.

This chain uses TRBV6-1 with TRBJ1-2; D ambiguous. V lost 3 bases and J 5 bases, leaving 25 bases between the germline ends. The length of the CDR3 is 18 residues. In germline, CDR1 is MNHNS, CDR2 SASEGT. CDR3 amino acids: CASSEGGNNQPQQYGYTF. The CDR3 DNA sequence: TGTGCCAGCAGTGAGGGTGGTAACAATCAGCCCCAGCAGTATGGCTACACCTTC.

This clonotype occurred many times. This sequence joins TRBV27 and TRBJ2-7, with 13 bases aligning to TRBD2. V trimming: 4 bases; J trimming: 4 bases; junction bases outside the gene matches: 7. CDR1 and CDR2 (germline): MNHEY, SMNVEV (reference sequence). The CDR3 covers 16 residues. The CDR3 reads CASSSTSGRARYEQYF. The CDR3 DNA is TGTGCCAGCAGTTCCACTAGCGGGAGGGCCCGATACGAGCAGTACTTC.

This chain joins TRBV6-5 and TRBJ2-4, with D possibly matching TRBD1 (6 bases). Trimming stripped 6 bases from V and 10 bases from J, with 19 bases between. The CDR3 spans 14 residues. CDR1 and CDR2 (germline): MNHEY, SVGAGI. CDR3 sequence: CASRIRQDSGIQYF. The DNA of the CDR3 is TGTGCCAGCAGGATACGCCAGGACAGTGGTATTCAGTACTTC.

V gene TRBV14 combines with J gene TRBJ1-2, with a tentative D call TRBD1 (6 bases). The V end was cut by 5 bases, the J end by 4 bases, with 14 bases between. This CDR3 contains 14 residues. Germline CDR1 SGHDN, CDR2 FVKESK. The CDR3: CASSGPGHLYGYTF. Written as DNA, the CDR3 is TGTGCCAGCAGCGGACCGGGACACCTCTATGGCTACACCTTC.

Many counts were recorded for this clonotype. This chain connects TRBV11-2 to TRBJ2-6, with 12 bases identical to TRBD2. This CDR3 region has 17 residues. V gave up 5 bases and J gave up 2 bases; unmatched junction bases: 4. Germline assignment: CDR1 SGHAT and CDR2 FQNNGV. CDR3 nucleotides: TGTGCCAGCAGCGCCCCTAGCGGGAGGGCTGGGGCCAACGTCCTGACTTTC. Residues: CASSAPSGRAGANVLTF.

CDR3: CASSPPNGADTQYF. CDR3 bases: TGTGCCAGCAGCCCCCCGAACGGTGCGGATACGCAGTATTTT. This chain uses TRBV7-9 with TRBJ2-3; D is unresolved. The ends were cut back, 5 bases at V and 6 bases at J, with 15 bases in the middle. Germline V CDR1 and CDR2: SEHNR, FQNEAQ (reference sequence). The CDR3 runs to 14 residues. The variable domain in full, with the rest retrieved from reference TRBV7-9 and TRBJ2-3, is DTGVSQNPRHKITKRGQNVTFRCDPISEHNRLYWYRQTLGQGPEFLTYFQNEAQLEKSRLLSDRFSAERPKGSFSTLEIQRTEQGDSAMYLCASSPPNGADTQYFGPGTRLTVL.

The table lists this clonotype with many counts. This sequence joins TRBV6-1 and TRBJ2-7, with 7 bases that match TRBD2. The CDR3 sequence is 17 residues long. V lost 3 bases and J lost 0; bases outside the gene matches: 11. Germline V gene lookup returns CDR1 MNHNS and CDR2 SASEGT. CDR3 DNA: TGTGCCAGCAGTGACCGAGCGGGACGAATAGACTCCTACGAGCAGTACTTC. Translation gives CASSDRAGRIDSYEQYF.

This clonotype was counted at least ten times. This chain uses TRBV28 with TRBJ1-5; unclear D gene. V was cut by 6 bases and J by 1 base, with 7 bases left in between. The CDR3 totals 13 residues. Germline V gene sequence: CDR1 MDHEN, CDR2 SYDVKM. CDR3 in amino acids: CASSQKSNQPQHF. In nucleotides, the CDR3 is TGTGCCAGCAGCCAAAAGAGCAATCAGCCCCAGCATTTT.

This clonotype was counted ten times or more. The chain links TRBV20-1 to TRBJ1-1; TRBD1 is a possible D gene (5 bases). CDR3 length: 13 residues. Germline-derived CDR1 and CDR2 are DFQATT and SNEGSKA (reference sequence). The V gene lost 3 bases and the J gene lost 3 bases, with 11 bases spanning the gap. This CDR3 is CSASSGDDTEAFF. The CDR3 DNA follows: TGCAGTGCTAGTTCCGGGGACGACACTGAAGCTTTCTTT.

The V call is TRBV4-1, the J call TRBJ2-1, with 8 bases fitting TRBD2. Germline-derived CDR1 and CDR2 are MGHRA and YSYEKL. This CDR3 is 15 amino acids long. V shed 4 bases, J shed 0 bases, and the junction held 2 bases outside the gene matches. The CDR3 DNA is TGCGCCAGCAGCCTACTAGCGGCCTCCTACAATGAGCAGTTCTTC. Its protein product is CASSLLAASYNEQFF.

This clonotype occurred many times. This chain joins TRBV3-1 and TRBJ1-2; no clear D gene. The CDR3 length is 15 residues. Trimming left V 2 bases short and J 0 bases short, with 10 bases between. CDR1 is LGHDT, CDR2 YNNKEL, per germline (reference sequence). In nucleotides, the CDR3 is TGTGCCAGCAGCCAATCGTATGAAGCTAACTATGGCTACACCTTC. Its translation is CASSQSYEANYGYTF.

This clonotype was seen ten or more times. V is TRBV28 and J is TRBJ2-1; tentatively, D is TRBD1 (5 bases). The CDR3 has 14 amino acids. The V end lost 6 bases, the J end lost 5 bases, and 14 bases lay between the germline ends. CDR1 and CDR2 from the germline V gene are MDHEN and SYDVKM. This chain's CDR3 is CASSMNAGNNEQFF. DNA of the CDR3: TGTGCCAGCAGCATGAATGCAGGGAACAATGAGCAGTTCTTC.

Many counts were recorded for this clonotype. This chain joins TRBV12-3 or TRBV12-4 and TRBJ2-3; D unresolved. This CDR3 comprises 12 residues. Trimming stripped 5 bases from V and 8 bases from J, with 11 bases between. The CDR3 loop reads CASSGNRGTQYF. CDR3 DNA: TGTGCCAGCAGTGGTAACCGCGGTACGCAGTATTTT.